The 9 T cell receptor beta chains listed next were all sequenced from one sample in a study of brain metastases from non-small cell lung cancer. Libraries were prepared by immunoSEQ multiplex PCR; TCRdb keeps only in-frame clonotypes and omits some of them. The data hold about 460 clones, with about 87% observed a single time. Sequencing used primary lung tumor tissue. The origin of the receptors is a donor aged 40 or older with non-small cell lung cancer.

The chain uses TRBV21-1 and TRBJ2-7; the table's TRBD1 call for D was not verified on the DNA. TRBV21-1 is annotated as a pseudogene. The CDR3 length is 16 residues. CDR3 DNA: TGTGCCAGCAGCAAAGGAGGACAGCCCGTTAGGTACGAGCAGTACTTC. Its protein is CASSKGGQPVRYEQYF.

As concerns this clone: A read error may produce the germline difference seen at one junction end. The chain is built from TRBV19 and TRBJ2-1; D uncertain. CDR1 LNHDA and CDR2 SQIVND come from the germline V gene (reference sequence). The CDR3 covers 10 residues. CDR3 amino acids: CASGEQSRVF. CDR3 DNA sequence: TGTGCCAGTGGAGAACAGTCGCGAGTCTTC.

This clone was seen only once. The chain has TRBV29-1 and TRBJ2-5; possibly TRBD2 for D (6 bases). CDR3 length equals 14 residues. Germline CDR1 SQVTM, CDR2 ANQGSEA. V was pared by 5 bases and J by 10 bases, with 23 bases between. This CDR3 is CSVTTGTFREVQYF. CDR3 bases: TGCAGCGTTACGACCGGGACCTTTAGGGAGGTCCAGTACTTC.

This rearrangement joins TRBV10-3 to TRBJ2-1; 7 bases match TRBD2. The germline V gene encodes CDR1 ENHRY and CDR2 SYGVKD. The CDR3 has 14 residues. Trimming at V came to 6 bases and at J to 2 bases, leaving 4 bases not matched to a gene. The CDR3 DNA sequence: TGTGCCATCAGCCTGACTAGCCCCTACAATGAGCAGTTCTTC. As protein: CAISLTSPYNEQFF.

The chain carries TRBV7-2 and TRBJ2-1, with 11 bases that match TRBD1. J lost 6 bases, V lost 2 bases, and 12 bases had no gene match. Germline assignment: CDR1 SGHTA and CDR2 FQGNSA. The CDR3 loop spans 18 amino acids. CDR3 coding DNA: TGTGCCAGCAGCTTATTTTTTTCCGGACAGGGGGCGACCAATGAGCAGTTCTTC. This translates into CASSLFFSGQGATNEQFF. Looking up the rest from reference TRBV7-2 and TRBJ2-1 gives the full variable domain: GAGVSQSPSNKVTEKGKDVELRCDPISGHTALYWYRQSLGQGLEFLIYFQGNSAPDKSGLPSDRFSAERTGGSVSTLTIQRTQQEDSAVYLCASSLFFSGQGATNEQFFGPGTRLTVL.

The CDR3 protein is CATSDSSTVAGGQPQHF. The CDR3 DNA follows: TGTGCCACCAGTGATTCCTCGACAGTCGCGGGAGGTCAGCCCCAGCATTTT. V usage is TRBV24-1 and J usage is TRBJ1-5; the D gene is possibly TRBD1 (5 bases). V gave up 2 bases and J gave up 6 bases, with 19 bases separating them. The CDR3 loop spans 17 amino acids. The germline V gene encodes CDR1 KGHDR and CDR2 SFDVKD.

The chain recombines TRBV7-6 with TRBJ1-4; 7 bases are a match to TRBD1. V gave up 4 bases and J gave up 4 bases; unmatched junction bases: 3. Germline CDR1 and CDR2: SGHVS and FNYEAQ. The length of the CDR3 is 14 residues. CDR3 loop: CASSSGQINEKLFF. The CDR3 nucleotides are TGTGCCAGCAGCTCGGGACAGATTAATGAAAAACTGTTTTTT. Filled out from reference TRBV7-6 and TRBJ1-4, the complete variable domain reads GAGVSQSPRYKVTKRGQDVALRCDPISGHVSLYWYRQALGQGPEFLTYFNYEAQQDKSGLPNDRFSAERPEGSISTLTIQRTEQRDSAMYRCASSSGQINEKLFFGSGTQLSVL.

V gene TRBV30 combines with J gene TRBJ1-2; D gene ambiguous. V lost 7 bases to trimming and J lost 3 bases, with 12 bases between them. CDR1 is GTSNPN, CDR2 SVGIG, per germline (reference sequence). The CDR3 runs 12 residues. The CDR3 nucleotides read TGTGCCTCCTTGGAGGCGGACTATGGCTACACCTTC. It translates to CASLEADYGYTF.

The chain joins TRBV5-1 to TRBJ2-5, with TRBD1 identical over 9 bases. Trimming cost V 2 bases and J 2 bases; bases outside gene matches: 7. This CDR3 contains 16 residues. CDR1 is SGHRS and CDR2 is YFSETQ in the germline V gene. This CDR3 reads CASSFLQGQGQETQYF. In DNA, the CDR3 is TGCGCCAGCAGCTTTCTTCAGGGACAGGGACAAGAGACCCAGTACTTC.